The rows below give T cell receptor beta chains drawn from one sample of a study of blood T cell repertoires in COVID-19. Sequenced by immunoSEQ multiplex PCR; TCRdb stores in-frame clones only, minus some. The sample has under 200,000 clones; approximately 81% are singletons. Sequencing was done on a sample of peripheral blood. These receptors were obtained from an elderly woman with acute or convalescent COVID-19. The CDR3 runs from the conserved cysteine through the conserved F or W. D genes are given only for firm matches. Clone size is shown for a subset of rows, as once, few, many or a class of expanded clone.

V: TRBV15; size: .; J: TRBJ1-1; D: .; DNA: TGTGCCACCTCGGACAGACCCAACACTGAAGCTTTCTTT; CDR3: CATSDRPNTEAFF
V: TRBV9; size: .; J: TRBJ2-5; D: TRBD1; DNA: TGTGCCAGCAGCTCTTCGGACAGGGAAGTGGGCCAGTACTTC; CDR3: CASSSSDREVGQYF
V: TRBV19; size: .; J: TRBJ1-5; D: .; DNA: TGTGCCAGTAGTATAGGCAGGGGTGGCAATCAGCCCCAGCATTTT; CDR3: CASSIGRGGNQPQHF
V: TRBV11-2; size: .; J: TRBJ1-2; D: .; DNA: TGTGCCAGCAGCTTAGACGGCGGGGGCTATGGCTACACCTTC; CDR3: CASSLDGGGYGYTF
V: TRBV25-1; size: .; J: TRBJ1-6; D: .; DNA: TGTGCCAGCAGTACCCTAAGTCCCTATTCACCCCTCCACTTT; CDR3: CASSTLSPYSPLHF
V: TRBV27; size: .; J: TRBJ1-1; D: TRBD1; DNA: TGTGCCAGCAGGAGGACAGGGGTAGCTGAAGCTTTCTTT; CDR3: CASRRTGVAEAFF
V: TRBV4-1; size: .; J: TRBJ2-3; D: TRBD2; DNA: TGCGCCAGCAGCCAAGTTAGCGGGAGGTCTACGCAGTATTTT; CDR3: CASSQVSGRSTQYF
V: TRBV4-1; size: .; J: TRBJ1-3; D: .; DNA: TGCGCCAGCAGCCAAGAATGGAGACAGCACGGAAACACCATATATTTT; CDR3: CASSQEWRQHGNTIYF
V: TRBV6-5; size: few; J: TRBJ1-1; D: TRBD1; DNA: TGTGCCAGCAGTTCGGACAGGGGGGTTATGAACACTGAAGCTTTCTTT; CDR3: CASSSDRGVMNTEAFF
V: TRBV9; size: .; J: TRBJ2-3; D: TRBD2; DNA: TGTGCCAGCAGCGTAGATGGCGGGAGGTCCACAGATACGCAGTATTTT; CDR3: CASSVDGGRSTDTQYF
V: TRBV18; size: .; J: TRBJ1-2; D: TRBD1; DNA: TGTGCCAGCTCGCTTTTCCGGGACAGGTTCGGTGGCTACACCTTC; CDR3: CASSLFRDRFGGYTF
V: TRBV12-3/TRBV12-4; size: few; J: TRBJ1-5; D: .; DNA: TGTGCCAGCAGTTTGCAGGGTAATCAGCCCCAGCATTTT; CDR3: CASSLQGNQPQHF
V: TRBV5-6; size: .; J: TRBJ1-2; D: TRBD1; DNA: TGTGCCAGCAGTTGGCGGGACAGCGCTAACTATGGCTACACCTTC; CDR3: CASSWRDSANYGYTF
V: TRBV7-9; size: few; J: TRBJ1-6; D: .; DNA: TGTGCCAGCAGCTTCGAAACAGGGAGGGCCTATAATTCACCCCTCCACTTT; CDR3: CASSFETGRAYNSPLHF
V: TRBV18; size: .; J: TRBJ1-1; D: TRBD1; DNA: TGTGCCAGCTCACCAGACAGGGGAGTCACTGAAGCTTTCTTT; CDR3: CASSPDRGVTEAFF
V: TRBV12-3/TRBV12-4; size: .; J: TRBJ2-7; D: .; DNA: TGTGCCAGCAGTTCACCACCTAAGCACGAGCAGTACTTC; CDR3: CASSSPPKHEQYF
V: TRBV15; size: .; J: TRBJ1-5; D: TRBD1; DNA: TGTGCCACCAGCACCCTCAAGAGGACAGGGATTAATCAGCCCCAGCATTTT; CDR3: CATSTLKRTGINQPQHF
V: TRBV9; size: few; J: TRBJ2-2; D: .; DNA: TGTGCCAGCAGCGTAGCTTTCACCGGGGAGCTGTTTTTT; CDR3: CASSVAFTGELFF
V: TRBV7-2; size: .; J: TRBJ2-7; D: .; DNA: TGTGCCAGCAGACCTCAGGGGATATTGGTTCTAGAGCAGTACTTC; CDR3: CASRPQGILVLEQYF
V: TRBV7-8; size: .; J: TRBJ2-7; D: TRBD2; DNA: TGTGCCAGCAGCCCCTTGGGGGGGAAAACCTACGAGCAGTACTTC; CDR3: CASSPLGGKTYEQYF
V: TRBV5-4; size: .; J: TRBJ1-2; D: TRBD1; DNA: TGTGCCAGCAGCTTGAAGGGACAGAGGATTGGCTACACCTTC; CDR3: CASSLKGQRIGYTF
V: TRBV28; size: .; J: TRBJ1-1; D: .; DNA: TGTGCCAGCAGTTTAACCATTGAGACTATAGCTTTCTTT; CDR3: CASSLTIETIAFF
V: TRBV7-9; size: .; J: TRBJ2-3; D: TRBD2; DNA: TGTGCCAGCATCCCGGGCGCGGGAGGGGTAGATACGCAGTATTTT; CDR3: CASIPGAGGVDTQYF
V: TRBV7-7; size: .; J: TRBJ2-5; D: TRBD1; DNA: TGTGCTAGCAGCCCCCCCGGGACAGGGGGGATTGACCAGTACTTC; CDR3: CASSPPGTGGIDQYF
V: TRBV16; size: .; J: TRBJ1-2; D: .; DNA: TGTGCCAGCAGCCGTAGCAGGGATGGCTACACCTTC; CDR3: CASSRSRDGYTF
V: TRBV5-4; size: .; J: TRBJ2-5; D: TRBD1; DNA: TGTGCCAGCAGCCGGGACAGGGTCCAAGAGACCCAGTACTTC; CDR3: CASSRDRVQETQYF
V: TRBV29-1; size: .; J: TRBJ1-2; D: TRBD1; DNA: TGCAGCGTCCCCGGGACAGGGGGCGACCCCCACTATGGCTACACCTTC; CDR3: CSVPGTGGDPHYGYTF
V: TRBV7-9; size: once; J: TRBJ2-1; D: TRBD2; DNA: TGTGCCAGCAGCCCTCGTTTTCTAGCGGGAGGGCCGCGGAATAATGAGCAGTTCTTC; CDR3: CASSPRFLAGGPRNNEQFF
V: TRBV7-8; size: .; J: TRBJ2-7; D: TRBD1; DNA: TGTGCCAGCAGCTTAGGAGGGACAGGGACCCTCTACGAGCAGTACTTC; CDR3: CASSLGGTGTLYEQYF
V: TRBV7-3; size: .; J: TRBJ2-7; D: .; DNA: TGTGCCAGCAGCCCCAGGGCCACGACATCCTACGAGCAGTACTTC; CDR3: CASSPRATTSYEQYF
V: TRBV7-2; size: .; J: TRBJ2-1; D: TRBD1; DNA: TGTGCCAGCAGCAAACCCCCGGGACAGGGGGTTAATGAGCAGTTCTTC; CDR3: CASSKPPGQGVNEQFF
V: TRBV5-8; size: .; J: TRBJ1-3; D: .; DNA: TGTGCCAGCAGCCATCTCAAGACTCCTTATCTCTCTGGAAACACCATATATTTT; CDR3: CASSHLKTPYLSGNTIYF
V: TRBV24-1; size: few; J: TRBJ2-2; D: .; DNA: TGTGCCACCAGTGATCCCGGGACTCTTAACACCGGGGAGCTGTTTTTT; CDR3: CATSDPGTLNTGELFF
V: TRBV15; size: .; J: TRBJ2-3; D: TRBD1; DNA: TGTGCCACCAGCAGAGGGGGGTCGCGTAGGGGGCATGGAGAGGATACGCAGTATTTT; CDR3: CATSRGGSRRGHGEDTQYF
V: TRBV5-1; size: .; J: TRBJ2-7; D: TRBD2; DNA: TGCGCCAGCAGCTTGGGACTAGCGGGAGGGGAGCAGTACTTC; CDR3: CASSLGLAGGEQYF
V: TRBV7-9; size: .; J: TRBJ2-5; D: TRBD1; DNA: TGTGCCAGCAGCTTCGGCAACCGGGACAGGGGGATGAAGACCCAGTACTTC; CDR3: CASSFGNRDRGMKTQYF
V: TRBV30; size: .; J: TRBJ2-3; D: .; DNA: TGTGCCTGGAGTGTGGGGGGAGCAGATACGCAGTATTTT; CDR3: CAWSVGGADTQYF
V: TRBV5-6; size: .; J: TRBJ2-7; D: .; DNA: TGTGCCAGCAGCTTGCTCCACGAGCAGTACTTC; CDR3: CASSLLHEQYF
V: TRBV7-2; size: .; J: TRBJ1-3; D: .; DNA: TGTGCCAGCAGCTTAGTGGGCCCCCAGGACACCATATATTTT; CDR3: CASSLVGPQDTIYF
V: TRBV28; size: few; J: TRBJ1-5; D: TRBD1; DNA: TGTGCCAGCAGTTTATGGGGGACAGGAAATCAGCCCCAGCATTTT; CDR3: CASSLWGTGNQPQHF
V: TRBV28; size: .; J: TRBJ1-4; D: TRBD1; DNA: TGTGCCACACGGACAGGGATCGAAAAACTGTTTTTT; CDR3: CATRTGIEKLFF
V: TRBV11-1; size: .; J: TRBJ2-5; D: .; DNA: TGTGCCAGCAGCTCGAGACTAATAGAGACCCAGTACTTC; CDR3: CASSSRLIETQYF
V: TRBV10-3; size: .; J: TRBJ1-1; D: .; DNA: TGTGCCATCGCCCCCCCGGAGGGCACTGAAGCTTTCTTT; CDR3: CAIAPPEGTEAFF
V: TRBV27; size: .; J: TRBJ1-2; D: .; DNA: TGTGCCAGCAGTTTAGGGCAGGGCTATGGCTACACCTTC; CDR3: CASSLGQGYGYTF
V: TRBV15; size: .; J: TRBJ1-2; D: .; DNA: TGTGCCACCAGCAGAGATATACCTATTAACTATGGCTACACCTTC; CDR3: CATSRDIPINYGYTF
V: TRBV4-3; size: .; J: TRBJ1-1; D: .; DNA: TGCGCCAGCAGCCAAGAAGGGGGCACTGAAGCTTTCTTT; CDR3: CASSQEGGTEAFF
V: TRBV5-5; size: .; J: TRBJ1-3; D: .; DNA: TGTGCCAGCAGCCTTGGTCCGGGGAGGGGAAACACCATATATTTT; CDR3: CASSLGPGRGNTIYF
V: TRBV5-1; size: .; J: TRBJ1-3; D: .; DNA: TGCGCCAGCAGCCCAAGCGGGGCCTCTGGAAACACCATATATTTT; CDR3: CASSPSGASGNTIYF
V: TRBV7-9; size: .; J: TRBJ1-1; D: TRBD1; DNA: TGTGCCAGCAGCTCAAACCCGGGACAGGGTACGGAAGCTTTCTTT; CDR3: CASSSNPGQGTEAFF
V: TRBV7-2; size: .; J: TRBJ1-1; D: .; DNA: TGTGCCAGCAGCTCAAGTGGGCAGCTTTTGAACACTGAAGCTTTCTTT; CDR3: CASSSSGQLLNTEAFF
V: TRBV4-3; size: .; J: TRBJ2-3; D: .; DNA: TGCGCCAGCAGCCAAGCCATCTCAGCGGGCAGCACAGATACGCAGTATTTT; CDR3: CASSQAISAGSTDTQYF
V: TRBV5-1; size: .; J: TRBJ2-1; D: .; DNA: TGCGCCAGCAGCTTGGAGGGGCAGTCAACGATGGTGCAGTTCTTC; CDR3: CASSLEGQSTMVQFF
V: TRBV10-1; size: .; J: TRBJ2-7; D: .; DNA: TGCGCCAGCAGTGAGTTCACAGGGATCTACGAGCAGTACTTC; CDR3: CASSEFTGIYEQYF
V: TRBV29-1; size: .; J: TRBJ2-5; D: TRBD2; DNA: TGCAGCGTTGTCGCTAGCGGGAGGGGGTGGGAGACCCAGTACTTC; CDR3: CSVVASGRGWETQYF
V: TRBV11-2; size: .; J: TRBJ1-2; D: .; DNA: TGTGCCAGCAGCTCCCTCTATGGCTACACCTTC; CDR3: CASSSLYGYTF
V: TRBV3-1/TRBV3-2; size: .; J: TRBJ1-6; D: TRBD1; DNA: TGTGCCAGCAGCCTAACAGGGGGAAGGAATTCACCCCTCCACTTT; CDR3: CASSLTGGRNSPLHF
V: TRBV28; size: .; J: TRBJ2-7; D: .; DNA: TGTGCCAGCAGTTTATTGGGTAGCGCCCCGAAAGAGCAGTACTTC; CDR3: CASSLLGSAPKEQYF